One T cell receptor beta chain is described in this entry. The CDR3 extends over 13 amino acids. CDR1 SGHRS and CDR2 YFSETQ come from the germline V gene. Trimming took 1 base from V and 7 from J, leaving 11 bases between them. Repertoires were generated with immunoSEQ multiplex PCR, while TCRdb's copy carries only in-frame clones and drops some. The sample lists fewer than 35,000 clones, roughly 80% occurring once. This record comes from a study of T cells in narcolepsy. The sequence came from a human donor with narcolepsy. The chain couples TRBV5-1 to TRBJ1-2; D is unresolved. Sequencing was carried out using CD45RA- memory CD4+ T cells from PBMCs. The CDR3 coding sequence is TGCGCCAGCAGCTTGCCGTCAGCTTTTGGCTACACCTTC. It encodes CASSLPSAFGYTF.